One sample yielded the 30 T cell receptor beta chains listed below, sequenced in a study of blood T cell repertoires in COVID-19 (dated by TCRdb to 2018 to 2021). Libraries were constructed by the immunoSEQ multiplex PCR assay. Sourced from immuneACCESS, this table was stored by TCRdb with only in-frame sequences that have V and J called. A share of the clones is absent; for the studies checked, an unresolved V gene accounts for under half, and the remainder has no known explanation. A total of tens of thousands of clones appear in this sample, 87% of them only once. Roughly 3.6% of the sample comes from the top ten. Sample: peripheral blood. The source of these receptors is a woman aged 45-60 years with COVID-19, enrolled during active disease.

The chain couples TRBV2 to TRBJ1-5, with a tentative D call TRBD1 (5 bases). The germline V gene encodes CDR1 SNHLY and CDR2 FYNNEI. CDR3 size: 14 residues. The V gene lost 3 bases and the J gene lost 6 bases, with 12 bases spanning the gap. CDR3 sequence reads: CASSEGEGGQPQHF. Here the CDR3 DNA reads TGTGCCAGCAGTGAGGGGGAGGGCGGTCAGCCCCAGCATTTT.

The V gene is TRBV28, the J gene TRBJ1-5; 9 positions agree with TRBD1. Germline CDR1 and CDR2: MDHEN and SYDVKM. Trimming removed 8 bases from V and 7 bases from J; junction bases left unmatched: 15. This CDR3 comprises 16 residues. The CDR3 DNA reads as TGTGCCAGCTCGAAACAACTAACAGGGGGCGGGCAGCCCCAGCATTTT. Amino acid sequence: CASSKQLTGGGQPQHF.

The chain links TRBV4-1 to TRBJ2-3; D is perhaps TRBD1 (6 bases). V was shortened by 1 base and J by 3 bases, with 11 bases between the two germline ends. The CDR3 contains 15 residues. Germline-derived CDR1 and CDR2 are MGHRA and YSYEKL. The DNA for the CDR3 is TGCGCCAGCAGCCAAGGAACAGGGATTACAGATACGCAGTATTTT. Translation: CASSQGTGITDTQYF.

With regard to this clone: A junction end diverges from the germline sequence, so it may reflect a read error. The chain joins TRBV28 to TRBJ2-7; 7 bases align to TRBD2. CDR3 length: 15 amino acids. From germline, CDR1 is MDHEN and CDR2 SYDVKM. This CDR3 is CASSSGSGIIYQQYF. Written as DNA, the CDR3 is TGTGCCAGCAGTTCGGGGAGCGGGATAATCTACCAGCAGTACTTC.

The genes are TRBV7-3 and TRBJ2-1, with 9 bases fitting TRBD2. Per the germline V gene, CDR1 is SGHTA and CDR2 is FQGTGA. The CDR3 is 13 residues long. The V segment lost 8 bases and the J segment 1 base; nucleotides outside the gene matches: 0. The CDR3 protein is CASGLASYNEQFF. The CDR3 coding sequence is TGTGCCAGCGGACTAGCGTCCTACAATGAGCAGTTCTTC.

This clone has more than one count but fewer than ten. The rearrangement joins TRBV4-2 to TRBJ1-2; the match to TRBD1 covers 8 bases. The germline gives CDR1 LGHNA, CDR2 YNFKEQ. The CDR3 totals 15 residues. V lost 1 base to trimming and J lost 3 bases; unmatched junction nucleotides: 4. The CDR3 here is CASSQGGQGHYGYTF. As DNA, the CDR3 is TGTGCCAGCAGCCAAGGCGGACAGGGCCACTATGGCTACACCTTC.

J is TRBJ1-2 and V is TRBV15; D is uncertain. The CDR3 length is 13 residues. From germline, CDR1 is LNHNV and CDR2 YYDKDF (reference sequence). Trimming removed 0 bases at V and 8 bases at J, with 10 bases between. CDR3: CATSRDGPVGYTF. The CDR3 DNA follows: TGTGCCACCAGCAGAGATGGGCCGGTCGGCTACACCTTC.

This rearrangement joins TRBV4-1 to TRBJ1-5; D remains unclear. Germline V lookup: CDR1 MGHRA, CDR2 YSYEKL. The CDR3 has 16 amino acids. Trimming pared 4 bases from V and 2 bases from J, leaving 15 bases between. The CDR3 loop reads CASSPGEGSGNQPQHF. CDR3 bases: TGCGCCAGCAGCCCAGGCGAAGGTAGCGGCAATCAGCCCCAGCATTTT.

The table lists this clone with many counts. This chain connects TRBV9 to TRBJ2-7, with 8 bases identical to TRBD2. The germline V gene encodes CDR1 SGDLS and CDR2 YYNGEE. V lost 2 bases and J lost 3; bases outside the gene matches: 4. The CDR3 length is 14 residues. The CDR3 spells CASSVSLAGYEQYF. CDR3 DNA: TGTGCCAGCAGCGTGAGTCTAGCGGGCTACGAGCAGTACTTC. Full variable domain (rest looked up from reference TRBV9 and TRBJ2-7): DSGVTQTPKHLITATGQRVTLRCSPRSGDLSVYWYQQSLDQGLQFLIQYYNGEERAKGNILERFSAQQFPDLHSELNLSSLELGDSALYFCASSVSLAGYEQYFGPGTRLTVT.

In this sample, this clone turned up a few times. This CDR3 reads CASSFTGGWDTGELFF. CDR3 in DNA: TGTGCCAGCAGCTTTACAGGGGGTTGGGACACCGGGGAGCTGTTTTTT. The chain has TRBV11-2 and TRBJ2-2, with 8 bases matching TRBD1. Germline trimming cut 3 bases from V and 3 bases from J; bases unmatched to any gene: 6. CDR3 length: 16 residues. Germline V gene sequence: CDR1 SGHAT, CDR2 FQNNGV.

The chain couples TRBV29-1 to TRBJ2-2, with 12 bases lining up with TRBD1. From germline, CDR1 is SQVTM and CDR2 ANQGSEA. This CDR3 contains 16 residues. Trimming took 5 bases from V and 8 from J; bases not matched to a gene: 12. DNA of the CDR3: TGCAGCGTTTCGACCTCCGGGACAGGGGGCTCAGGGGAGCTGTTTTTT. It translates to CSVSTSGTGGSGELFF.

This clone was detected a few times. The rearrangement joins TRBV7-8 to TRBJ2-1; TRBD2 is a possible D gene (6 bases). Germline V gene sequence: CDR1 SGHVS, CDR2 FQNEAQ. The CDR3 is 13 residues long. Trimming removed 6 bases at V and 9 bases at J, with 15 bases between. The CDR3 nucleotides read TGTGCCAGCAGGCCTCGACTAGGAAGTGAGCAGTTCTTC. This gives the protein CASRPRLGSEQFF.

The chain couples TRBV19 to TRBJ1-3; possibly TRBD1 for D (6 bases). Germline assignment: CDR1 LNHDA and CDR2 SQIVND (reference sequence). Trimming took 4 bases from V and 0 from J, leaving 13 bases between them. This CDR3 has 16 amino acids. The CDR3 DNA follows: TGTGCCAGTAGTAGGAACCGGGACACCTCTGGAAACACCATATATTTT. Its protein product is CASSRNRDTSGNTIYF.

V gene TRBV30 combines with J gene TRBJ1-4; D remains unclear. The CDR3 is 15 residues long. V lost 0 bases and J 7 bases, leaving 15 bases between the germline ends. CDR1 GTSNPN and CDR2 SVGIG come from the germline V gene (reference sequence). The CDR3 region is CAWSVQKGDSEKLFF. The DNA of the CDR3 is TGTGCCTGGAGTGTACAGAAGGGAGATAGTGAAAAACTGTTTTTT.

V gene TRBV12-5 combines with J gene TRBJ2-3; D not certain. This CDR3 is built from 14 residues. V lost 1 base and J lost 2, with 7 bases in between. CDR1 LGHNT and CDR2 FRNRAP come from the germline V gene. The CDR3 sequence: CASGLGLHTDTQYF. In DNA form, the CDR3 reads TGTGCTAGTGGTTTGGGACTGCACACAGATACGCAGTATTTT.

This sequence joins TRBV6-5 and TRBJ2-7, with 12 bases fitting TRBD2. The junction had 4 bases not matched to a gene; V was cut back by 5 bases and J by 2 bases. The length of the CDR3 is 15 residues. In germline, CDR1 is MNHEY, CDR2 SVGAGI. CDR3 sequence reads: CASSTGLAGPYEQYF. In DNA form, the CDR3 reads TGTGCCAGCAGTACGGGACTAGCGGGCCCCTACGAGCAGTACTTC.

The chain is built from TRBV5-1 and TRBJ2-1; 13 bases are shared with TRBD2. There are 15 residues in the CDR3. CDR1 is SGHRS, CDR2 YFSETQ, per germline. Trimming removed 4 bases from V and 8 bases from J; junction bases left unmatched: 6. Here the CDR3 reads CASSHGLAGVHEQFF. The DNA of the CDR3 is TGCGCCAGCAGCCACGGACTAGCGGGAGTCCATGAGCAGTTCTTC.

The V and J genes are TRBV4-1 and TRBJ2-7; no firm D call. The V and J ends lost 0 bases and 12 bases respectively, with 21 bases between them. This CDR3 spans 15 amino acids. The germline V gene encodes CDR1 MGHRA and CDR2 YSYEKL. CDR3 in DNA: TGCGCCAGCAGCCAAGATTTGGCGGCAAACAACTTACGGTACTTC. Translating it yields CASSQDLAANNLRYF.

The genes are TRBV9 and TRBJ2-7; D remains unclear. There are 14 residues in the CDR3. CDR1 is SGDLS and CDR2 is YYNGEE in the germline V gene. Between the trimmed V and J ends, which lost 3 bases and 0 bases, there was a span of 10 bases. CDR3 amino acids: CASSDRLDSYEQYF. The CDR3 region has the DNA TGTGCCAGCAGCGACCGACTTGACTCCTACGAGCAGTACTTC. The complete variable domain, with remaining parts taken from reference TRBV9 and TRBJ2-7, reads DSGVTQTPKHLITATGQRVTLRCSPRSGDLSVYWYQQSLDQGLQFLIQYYNGEERAKGNILERFSAQQFPDLHSELNLSSLELGDSALYFCASSDRLDSYEQYFGPGTRLTVT.

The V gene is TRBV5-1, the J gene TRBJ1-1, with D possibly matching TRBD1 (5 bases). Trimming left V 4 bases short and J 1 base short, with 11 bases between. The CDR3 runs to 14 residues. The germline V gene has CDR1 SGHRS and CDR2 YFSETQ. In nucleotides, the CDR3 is TGCGCCAGCAGCCCCTGGGGCGAGAACACTGAAGCTTTCTTT. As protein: CASSPWGENTEAFF.

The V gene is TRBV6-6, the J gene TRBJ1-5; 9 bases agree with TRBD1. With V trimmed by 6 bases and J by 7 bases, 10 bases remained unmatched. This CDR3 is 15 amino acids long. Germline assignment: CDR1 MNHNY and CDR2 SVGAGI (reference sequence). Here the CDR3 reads CASRGSGQGHQPQHF. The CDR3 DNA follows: TGTGCCAGCAGAGGATCGGGACAGGGCCACCAGCCCCAGCATTTT.

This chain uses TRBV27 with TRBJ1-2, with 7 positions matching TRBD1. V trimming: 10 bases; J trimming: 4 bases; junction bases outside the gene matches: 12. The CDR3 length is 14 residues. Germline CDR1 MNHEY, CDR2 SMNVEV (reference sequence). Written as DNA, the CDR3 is TGTGCCACTGCCCCGGGACAGTCCTCCTATGGCTACACCTTC. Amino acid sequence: CATAPGQSSYGYTF.

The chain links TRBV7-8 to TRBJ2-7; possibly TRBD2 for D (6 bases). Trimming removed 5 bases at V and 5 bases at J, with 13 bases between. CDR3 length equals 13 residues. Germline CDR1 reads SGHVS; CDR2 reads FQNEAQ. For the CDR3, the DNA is TGTGCCAGCAGCCCCACGGGGAGGCACGAGCAGTACTTC. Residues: CASSPTGRHEQYF.

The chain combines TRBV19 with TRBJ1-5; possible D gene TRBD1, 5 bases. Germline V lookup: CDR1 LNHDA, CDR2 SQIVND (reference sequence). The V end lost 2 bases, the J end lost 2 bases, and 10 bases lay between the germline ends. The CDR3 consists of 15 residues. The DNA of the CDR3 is TGTGCCAGTAGTATAAGGGGCGCGGGCAATCAGCCCCAGCATTTT. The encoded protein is CASSIRGAGNQPQHF.

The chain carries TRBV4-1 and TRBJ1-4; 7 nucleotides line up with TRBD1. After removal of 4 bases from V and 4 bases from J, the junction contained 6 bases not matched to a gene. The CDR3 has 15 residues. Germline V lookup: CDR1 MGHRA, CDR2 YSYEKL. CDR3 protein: CASSRTGAGNEKLFF. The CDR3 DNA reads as TGCGCCAGCAGCCGCACAGGGGCAGGTAATGAAAAACTGTTTTTT.

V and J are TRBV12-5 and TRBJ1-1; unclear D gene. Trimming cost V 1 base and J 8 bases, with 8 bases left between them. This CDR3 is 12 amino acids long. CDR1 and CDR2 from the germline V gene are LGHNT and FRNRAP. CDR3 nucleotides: TGTGCTAGTGGTTTGGGGGGAGGAGAAGCTTTCTTT. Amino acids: CASGLGGGEAFF.

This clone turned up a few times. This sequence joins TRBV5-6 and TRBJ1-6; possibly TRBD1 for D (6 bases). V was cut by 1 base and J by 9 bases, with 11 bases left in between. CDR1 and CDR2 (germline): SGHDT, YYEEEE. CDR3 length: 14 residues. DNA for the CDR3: TGTGCCAGCAGCTTGAACAGGGTATCTTCACCCCTCCACTTT. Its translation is CASSLNRVSSPLHF.

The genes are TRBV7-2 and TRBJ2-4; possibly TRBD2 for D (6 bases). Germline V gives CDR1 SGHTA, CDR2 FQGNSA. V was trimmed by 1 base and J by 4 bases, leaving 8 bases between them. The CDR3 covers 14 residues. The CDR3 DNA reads TGTGCCAGCAGCTTAGTTGGGACTAAAAACATTCAGTACTTC. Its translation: CASSLVGTKNIQYF. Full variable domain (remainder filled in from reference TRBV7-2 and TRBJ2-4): GAGVSQSPSNKVTEKGKDVELRCDPISGHTALYWYRQSLGQGLEFLIYFQGNSAPDKSGLPSDRFSAERTGGSVSTLTIQRTQQEDSAVYLCASSLVGTKNIQYFGAGTRLSVL.

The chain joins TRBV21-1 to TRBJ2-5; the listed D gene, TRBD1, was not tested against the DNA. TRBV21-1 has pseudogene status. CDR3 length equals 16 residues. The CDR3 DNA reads TGTGCCAGCAGCAAACCGGGACAGGTACCCCAAGAGACCCAGTACTTC. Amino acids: CASSKPGQVPQETQYF.

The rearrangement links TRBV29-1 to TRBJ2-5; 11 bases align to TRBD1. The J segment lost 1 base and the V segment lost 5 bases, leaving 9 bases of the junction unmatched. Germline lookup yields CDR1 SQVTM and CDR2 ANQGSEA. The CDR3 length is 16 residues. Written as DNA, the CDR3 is TGCAGCGTTACCCAACCGGGACAGGGGGTCCAAGAGACCCAGTACTTC. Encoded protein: CSVTQPGQGVQETQYF.